The 27 T cell receptor beta chains presented below share a single source sample, sequenced in a study of blood T cell repertoires in COVID-19. Generated by immunoSEQ multiplex PCR, the TCRdb table keeps only in-frame clones and is missing some. The sample records tens of thousands of clones, 80% to 90% being singletons. Input material: peripheral blood. The receptors here all came from a man aged 50-59 years with active COVID-19.

V is TRBV19 and J is TRBJ2-3; 13 bases are a match to TRBD2. V lost 4 bases to trimming and J lost 5 bases; unmatched junction nucleotides: 3. The CDR3 is made up of 15 amino acids. Germline assignment: CDR1 LNHDA and CDR2 SQIVND (reference sequence). CDR3 region: CASSRRTSGGDTQYF. CDR3 DNA: TGTGCCAGTAGTAGGAGGACTAGCGGGGGAGATACGCAGTATTTT.

The chain uses TRBV12-3 or TRBV12-4 and TRBJ2-1, with a possible D match to TRBD1 (5 bases). The germline V and J ends were trimmed by 4 bases and 11 bases, with 12 bases remaining between them. The CDR3 sequence is 12 residues long. The CDR3 bases are TGTGCCAGCAGTTCGACAGCCCCACAGCAGTTCTTC. Protein sequence: CASSSTAPQQFF.

The rearrangement links TRBV5-1 to TRBJ2-7; 7 nucleotides agree with TRBD1. The CDR3 consists of 14 residues. The trim removed 5 bases at V and 0 bases at J, leaving 5 bases unmatched. Germline V lookup: CDR1 SGHRS, CDR2 YFSETQ. The CDR3 region has the DNA TGCGCCAGCAGTTTTGGGACAGTCTCCTACGAGCAGTACTTC. Translating gives CASSFGTVSYEQYF. Using reference TRBV5-1 and TRBJ2-7 for the parts outside the CDR3, the full variable domain is KAGVTQTPRYLIKTRGQQVTLSCSPISGHRSVSWYQQTPGQGLQFLFEYFSETQRNKGNFPGRFSGRQFSNSRSEMNVSTLELGDSALYLCASSFGTVSYEQYFGPGTRLTVT.

CDR3 sequence (DNA): TGTGCCAGCTCACCGCGACCGGGACAGCAAGAGACCCAGTACTTC. This codes for CASSPRPGQQETQYF. The rearrangement joins TRBV18 to TRBJ2-5; 7 nucleotides line up with TRBD1. Germline trimming cut 3 bases from V and 2 bases from J; bases unmatched to any gene: 6. The CDR3 spans 15 residues. The germline V gene encodes CDR1 KGHSH and CDR2 LQKENI.

The V call is TRBV6-1, the J call TRBJ2-3, with D perhaps TRBD1 (5 bases). The germline CDR1 and CDR2 sequences are MNHNS and SASEGT. The CDR3 spans 15 residues. V gave up 2 bases and J gave up 1 base, with 10 bases separating them. CDR3 nucleotide sequence: TGTGCCAGCAGTGAAATAGGGGCCGGCACAGATACGCAGTATTTT. Protein: CASSEIGAGTDTQYF.

The chain joins TRBV18 to TRBJ2-6, with D possibly matching TRBD1 (5 bases). This CDR3 has 16 residues. The V end was cut by 1 base, the J end by 6 bases, with 13 bases between. Germline V gene sequence: CDR1 KGHSH, CDR2 LQKENI. CDR3 loop: CASSPRGRVQANVLTF. The CDR3 DNA reads TGTGCCAGCTCACCACGGGGCCGCGTACAGGCCAACGTCCTGACTTTC.

This chain uses TRBV4-1 with TRBJ2-1; 7 bases fit TRBD1. Trimming cost V 4 bases and J 8 bases; bases outside gene matches: 2. The CDR3 extends over 12 amino acids. Germline V gene data show CDR1 as MGHRA and CDR2 as YSYEKL. DNA of the CDR3: TGCGCCAGCAGCCCCGACAGGGATGAGCAGTTCTTC. The encoded protein is CASSPDRDEQFF.

This chain connects TRBV4-1 to TRBJ2-7; D is undetermined. V shed 0 bases and J shed 3 bases, with 6 bases lying between them. This CDR3 region has 13 residues. Germline CDR1 MGHRA, CDR2 YSYEKL. CDR3: CASSQDGGYEQYF. CDR3 nucleotides: TGCGCCAGCAGCCAAGATGGCGGCTACGAGCAGTACTTC.

The chain recombines TRBV28 with TRBJ1-4, with D possibly TRBD1 on 5 matching bases. The germline V gene has CDR1 MDHEN and CDR2 SYDVKM. The length of the CDR3 is 14 residues. Trimming shortened V by 10 bases and J by 3 bases, and 15 bases separated the two germline ends. The CDR3 region has the DNA TGTGCCACCAAAGGGGAACAGGCTAATGAAAAACTGTTTTTT. This gives the protein CATKGEQANEKLFF.

This clone was recorded only once. The chain joins TRBV28 to TRBJ2-7; D is possibly TRBD1 (5 bases). The V gene lost 1 base and the J gene lost 2 bases, with 12 bases spanning the gap. The V gene's germline CDR1 is MDHEN and CDR2 SYDVKM. The CDR3 totals 15 residues. CDR3 nucleotides: TGTGCCAGCAGTTTATCGGACACGGACCCCTACGAGCAGTACTTC. Protein product: CASSLSDTDPYEQYF.

V is TRBV21-1 and J is TRBJ2-5; the listed D gene, TRBD1, was not tested against the DNA. TRBV21-1 is listed as a pseudogene. This CDR3 is 14 amino acids long. The CDR3 DNA reads TGTGCCAGCAACCAGACAGGGGGCTCGGAGACCCAGTACTTC. Translating it yields CASNQTGGSETQYF.

This chain connects TRBV5-1 to TRBJ1-3; D gene uncertain. The length of the CDR3 is 15 residues. Germline V gene data show CDR1 as SGHRS and CDR2 as YFSETQ. V gave up 4 bases and J gave up 3 bases, with 14 bases separating them. The CDR3 bases are TGCGCCAGCAGCCTTTTTCCCTTCGGTGGAAACACCATATATTTT. Residues: CASSLFPFGGNTIYF.

The chain couples TRBV18 to TRBJ1-1; D is unresolved. This CDR3 comprises 14 residues. V lost 4 bases and J lost 0, with 9 bases in between. Germline CDR1 KGHSH, CDR2 LQKENI. The CDR3 loop reads CASSLEVMNTEAFF. CDR3 DNA: TGTGCCAGCTCACTCGAGGTCATGAACACTGAAGCTTTCTTT.

The chain joins TRBV19 to TRBJ1-5; a weak D match, TRBD1 (5 bases). From germline, CDR1 is LNHDA and CDR2 SQIVND (reference sequence). The V and J ends lost 0 bases and 2 bases respectively, with 8 bases between them. This CDR3 contains 15 residues. The CDR3 loop reads CASSIDREGNQPQHF. CDR3 bases: TGTGCCAGTAGTATAGACAGGGAGGGCAATCAGCCCCAGCATTTT.

This clone was seen once. The rearrangement joins TRBV4-1 to TRBJ2-7; the D gene is possibly TRBD2 (5 bases). The germline CDR1 and CDR2 sequences are MGHRA and YSYEKL. The CDR3 runs to 16 residues. V was pared by 0 bases and J by 3 bases, with 15 bases between. CDR3 loop: CASSQEPAGSVYEQYF. As DNA, the CDR3 is TGCGCCAGCAGCCAAGAGCCAGCTGGGAGTGTCTACGAGCAGTACTTC.

The chain is built from TRBV28 and TRBJ1-2; 10 positions match TRBD1. V lost 4 bases to trimming and J lost 3 bases; unmatched junction nucleotides: 8. CDR3 length equals 16 residues. From germline, CDR1 is MDHEN and CDR2 SYDVKM. CDR3 region: CASSYTTGGGYYGYTF. The CDR3 nucleotides read TGTGCCAGCAGTTATACGACAGGGGGCGGGTACTATGGCTACACCTTC.

This clone was seen just once. V gene TRBV7-9 combines with J gene TRBJ1-1; possibly TRBD1 for D (6 bases). In germline, CDR1 is SEHNR, CDR2 FQNEAQ (reference sequence). Trimming removed 5 bases at V and 5 bases at J, with 24 bases between. This CDR3 region has 17 residues. For the CDR3, the DNA is TGTGCCAGCAGCCGACCCTCAAGCCACAGGGTGCGGACTGAAGCTTTCTTT. The encoded protein is CASSRPSSHRVRTEAFF.

This chain uses TRBV9 with TRBJ2-2; the D gene is possibly TRBD2 (6 bases). Per the germline V gene, CDR1 is SGDLS and CDR2 is YYNGEE. The CDR3 runs 16 residues. V was pared by 6 bases and J by 0 bases, with 15 bases between. The CDR3 DNA reads as TGTGCCAGCAACCCGAACGGGGGAGCGAACACCGGGGAGCTGTTTTTT. Its protein product is CASNPNGGANTGELFF.

The chain recombines TRBV7-2 with TRBJ2-3; 9 bases agree with TRBD2. The V gene end was trimmed by 5 bases and the J gene end by 1 base; junction bases not matched to a gene: 7. CDR3 length: 16 residues. The germline CDR1 and CDR2 sequences are SGHTA and FQGNSA. The CDR3 reads CASSISAGGGTDTQYF. The CDR3, as DNA: TGTGCCAGCAGCATTTCAGCGGGAGGCGGCACAGATACGCAGTATTTT.

The genes are TRBV28 and TRBJ2-7, with 9 bases that match TRBD1. CDR1 and CDR2 (germline): MDHEN, SYDVKM. The CDR3 is 15 residues long. Germline trimming cut 1 base from V and 3 bases from J; bases unmatched to any gene: 4. The CDR3: CASSLFGTGYYEQYF. CDR3 bases: TGTGCCAGCAGTTTATTCGGGACAGGGTACTACGAGCAGTACTTC.

This clone was counted between two and nine times. The V call is TRBV9, the J call TRBJ2-2, with unresolved D. The CDR3 runs 13 residues. Germline V gene lookup returns CDR1 SGDLS and CDR2 YYNGEE. With 3 bases removed from V and 7 bases from J, the gap between germline ends came to 10 bases. CDR3 region: CASSGRPDGELFF. The CDR3 bases are TGTGCCAGCAGCGGGAGACCAGACGGGGAGCTGTTTTTT.

V and J are TRBV11-3 and TRBJ2-1, with TRBD2 as a possible D gene (5 bases). Trimming took off 0 bases at V and 6 bases at J, with 9 bases between the two ends. The CDR3 has 14 residues. CDR1 is SGHNT and CDR2 is YENEEA in the germline V gene. The CDR3 sequence is CASSLESGSNEQFF. CDR3 in DNA: TGTGCCAGCAGCTTAGAATCGGGGTCCAATGAGCAGTTCTTC.

The V gene is TRBV27, the J gene TRBJ1-5; 8 bases are a match to TRBD1. The CDR3 consists of 14 residues. The germline V gene encodes CDR1 MNHEY and CDR2 SMNVEV (reference sequence). J gave up 7 bases and V 4 bases, and 6 bases lay outside the gene matches. This chain's CDR3 is CASSSGQGRQPQHF. As DNA, the CDR3 is TGTGCCAGCAGTTCCGGACAGGGTAGACAGCCCCAGCATTTT.

This chain connects TRBV9 to TRBJ1-5; 8 nucleotides match TRBD1. The CDR3 extends over 15 amino acids. After removal of 4 bases from V and 4 bases from J, the junction contained 7 bases not matched to a gene. From germline, CDR1 is SGDLS and CDR2 YYNGEE. The CDR3 sequence: CASSPWGQANQPQHF. In DNA, the CDR3 is TGTGCCAGCAGCCCTTGGGGACAGGCAAATCAGCCCCAGCATTTT.

The chain combines TRBV6-2 or TRBV6-3 with TRBJ1-1, with 8 bases aligning to TRBD1. The CDR3 is 14 residues long. Germline CDR1 is MNHEY and CDR2 is SVGEGT. Germline trimming cut 5 bases from V and 4 bases from J; bases unmatched to any gene: 6. CDR3: CASSILTGGTEAFF. The CDR3 nucleotides are TGTGCCAGCAGTATCCTAACAGGGGGCACTGAAGCTTTCTTT.

The V gene is TRBV7-2, the J gene TRBJ2-1; 7 bases are shared with TRBD2. This CDR3 is 17 amino acids long. V lost 6 bases to trimming and J lost 4 bases; unmatched junction nucleotides: 15. Germline V CDR1 and CDR2: SGHTA, FQGNSA. In nucleotides, the CDR3 is TGTGCCAGCAGTCGCCAAGGTAGGCTAGCGGCTTACAATGAGCAGTTCTTC. It specifies CASSRQGRLAAYNEQFF.

This chain connects TRBV5-4 to TRBJ2-3; no definite D call. Germline V gene sequence: CDR1 SGHNT, CDR2 YYREEE (reference sequence). The CDR3 loop spans 14 amino acids. Trimming took off 10 bases at V and 1 base at J, with 16 bases between the two ends. The chain's CDR3 is CACGPRQGTDTQYF. DNA for the CDR3: TGTGCCTGTGGTCCCCGGCAGGGCACAGATACGCAGTATTTT.